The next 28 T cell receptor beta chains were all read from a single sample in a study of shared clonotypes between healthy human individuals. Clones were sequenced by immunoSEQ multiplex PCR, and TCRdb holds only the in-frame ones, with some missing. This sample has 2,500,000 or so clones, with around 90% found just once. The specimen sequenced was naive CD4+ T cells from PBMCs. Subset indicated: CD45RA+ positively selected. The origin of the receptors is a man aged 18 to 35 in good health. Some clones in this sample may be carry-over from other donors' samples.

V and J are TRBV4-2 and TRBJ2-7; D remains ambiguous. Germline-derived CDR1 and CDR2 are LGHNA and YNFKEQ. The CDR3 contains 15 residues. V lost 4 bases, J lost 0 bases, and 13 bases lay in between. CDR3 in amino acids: CASSPVETLSYEQYF. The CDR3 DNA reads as TGTGCCAGCAGCCCAGTCGAGACTCTCTCCTACGAGCAGTACTTC.

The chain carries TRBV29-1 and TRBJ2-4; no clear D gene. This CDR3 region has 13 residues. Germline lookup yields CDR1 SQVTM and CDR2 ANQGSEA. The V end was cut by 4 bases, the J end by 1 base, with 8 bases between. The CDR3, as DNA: TGCAGCGTTGTTTCAGTGGCCAAAAACATTCAGTACTTC. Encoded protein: CSVVSVAKNIQYF.

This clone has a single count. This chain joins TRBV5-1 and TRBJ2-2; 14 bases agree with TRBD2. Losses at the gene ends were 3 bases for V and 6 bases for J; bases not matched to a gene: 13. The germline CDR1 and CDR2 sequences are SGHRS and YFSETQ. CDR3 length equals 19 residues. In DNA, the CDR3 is TGCGCCAGCAGCTCTGGGACTAGCGGGAGTATTTGGCCGGCCGGGGAGCTGTTTTTT. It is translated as CASSSGTSGSIWPAGELFF.

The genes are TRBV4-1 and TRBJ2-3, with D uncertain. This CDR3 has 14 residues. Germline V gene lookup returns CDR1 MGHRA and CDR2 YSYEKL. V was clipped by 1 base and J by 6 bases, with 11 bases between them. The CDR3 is CASSQGLIGDTQYF. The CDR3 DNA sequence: TGCGCCAGCAGCCAAGGTTTGATTGGGGATACGCAGTATTTT.

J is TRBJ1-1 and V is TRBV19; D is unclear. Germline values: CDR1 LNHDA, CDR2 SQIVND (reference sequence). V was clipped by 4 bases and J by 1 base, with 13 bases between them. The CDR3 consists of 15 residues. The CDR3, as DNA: TGTGCCAGTAGTACCCAGGCCGGCAAGAACACTGAAGCTTTCTTT. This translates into CASSTQAGKNTEAFF. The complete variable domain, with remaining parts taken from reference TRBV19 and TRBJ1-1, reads DGGITQSPKYLFRKEGQNVTLSCEQNLNHDAMYWYRQDPGQGLRLIYYSQIVNDFQKGDIAEGYSVSREKKESFPLTVTSAQKNPTAFYLCASSTQAGKNTEAFFGQGTRLTVV.

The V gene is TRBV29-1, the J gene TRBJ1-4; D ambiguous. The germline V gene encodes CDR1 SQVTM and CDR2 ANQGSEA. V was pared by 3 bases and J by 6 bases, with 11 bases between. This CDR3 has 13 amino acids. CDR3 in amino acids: CSVERFGDEKLFF. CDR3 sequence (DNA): TGCAGCGTTGAGCGTTTCGGGGATGAAAAACTGTTTTTT.

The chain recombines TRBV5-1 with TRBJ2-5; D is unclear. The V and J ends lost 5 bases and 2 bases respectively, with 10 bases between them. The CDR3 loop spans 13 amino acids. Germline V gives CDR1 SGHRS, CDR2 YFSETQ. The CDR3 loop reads CASSGSGQETQYF. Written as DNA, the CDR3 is TGCGCCAGCAGTGGTTCAGGTCAAGAGACCCAGTACTTC.

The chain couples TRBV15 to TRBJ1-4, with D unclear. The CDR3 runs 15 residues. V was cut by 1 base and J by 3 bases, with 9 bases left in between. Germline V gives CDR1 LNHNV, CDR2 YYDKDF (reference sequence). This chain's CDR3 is CATSRVLSPNEKLFF. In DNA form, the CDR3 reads TGTGCCACCAGCAGAGTTTTGAGCCCTAATGAAAAACTGTTTTTT.

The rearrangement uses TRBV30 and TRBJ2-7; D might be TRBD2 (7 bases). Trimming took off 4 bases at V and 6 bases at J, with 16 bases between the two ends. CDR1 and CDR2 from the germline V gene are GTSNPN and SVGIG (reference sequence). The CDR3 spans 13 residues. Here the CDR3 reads CAWKQGLPLEQYF. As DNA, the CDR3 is TGTGCCTGGAAACAGGGACTACCCCTCGAGCAGTACTTC. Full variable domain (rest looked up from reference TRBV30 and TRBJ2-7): SQTIHQWPATLVQPVGSPLSLECTVEGTSNPNLYWYRQAAGRGLQLLFYSVGIGQISSEVPQNLSASRPQDRQFILSSKKLLLSDSGFYLCAWKQGLPLEQYFGPGTRLTVT.

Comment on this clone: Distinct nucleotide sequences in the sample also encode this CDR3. The CDR3 loop is CAIRGGGGTDTQYF. In DNA form, the CDR3 reads TGTGCCATCAGAGGGGGGGGCGGCACAGATACGCAGTATTTT. The chain combines TRBV10-3 with TRBJ2-3, with D maybe TRBD2 (7 bases). V was pared by 6 bases and J by 1 base, with 11 bases between. Per germline, CDR1 ENHRY and CDR2 SYGVKD. This CDR3 contains 14 residues.

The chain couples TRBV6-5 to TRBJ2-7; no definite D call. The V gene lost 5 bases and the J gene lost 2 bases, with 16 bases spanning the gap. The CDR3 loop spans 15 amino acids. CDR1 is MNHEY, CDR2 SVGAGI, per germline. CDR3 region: CASSNLVTGTYEQYF. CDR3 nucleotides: TGTGCCAGCAGTAACCTCGTAACTGGAACCTACGAGCAGTACTTC.

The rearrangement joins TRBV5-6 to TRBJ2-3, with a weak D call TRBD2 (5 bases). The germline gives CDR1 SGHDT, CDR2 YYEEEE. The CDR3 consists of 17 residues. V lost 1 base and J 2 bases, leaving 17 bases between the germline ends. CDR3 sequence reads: CASSLRIRERNTDTQYF. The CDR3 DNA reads TGTGCCAGCAGCTTGCGGATAAGAGAGCGGAACACAGATACGCAGTATTTT.

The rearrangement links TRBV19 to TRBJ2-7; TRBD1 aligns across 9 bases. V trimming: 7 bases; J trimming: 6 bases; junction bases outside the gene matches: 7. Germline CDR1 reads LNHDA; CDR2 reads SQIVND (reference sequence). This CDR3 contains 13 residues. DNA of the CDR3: TGTGCCAGTAACACCGGGACAGGGTTCGAGCAGTACTTC. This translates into CASNTGTGFEQYF.

The CDR3, as DNA: TGTGCCAGCAGACACGGACTAGCGAGGGTCGGTGAGCAGTTCTTC. Translation gives CASRHGLARVGEQFF. V is TRBV6-5 and J is TRBJ2-1; 9 bases are shared with TRBD2. Germline CDR1 is MNHEY and CDR2 is SVGAGI. The CDR3 extends over 15 amino acids. J lost 9 bases, V lost 6 bases, and 12 bases had no gene match.

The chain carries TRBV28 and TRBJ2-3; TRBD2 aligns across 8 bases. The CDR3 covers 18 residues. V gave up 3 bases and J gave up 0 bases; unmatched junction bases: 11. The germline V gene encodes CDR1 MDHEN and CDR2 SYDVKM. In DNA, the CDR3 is TGTGCCAGCAGTTTTCCACATAGCGGGGTTTCTAGCACAGATACGCAGTATTTT. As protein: CASSFPHSGVSSTDTQYF.

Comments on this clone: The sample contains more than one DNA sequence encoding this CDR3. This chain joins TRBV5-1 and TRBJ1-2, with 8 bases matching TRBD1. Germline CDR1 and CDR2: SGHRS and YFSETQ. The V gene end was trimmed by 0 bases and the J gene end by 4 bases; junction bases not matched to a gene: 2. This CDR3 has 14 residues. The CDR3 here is CASSLGQGTYGYTF. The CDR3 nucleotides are TGCGCCAGCAGCTTGGGACAGGGGACCTATGGCTACACCTTC.

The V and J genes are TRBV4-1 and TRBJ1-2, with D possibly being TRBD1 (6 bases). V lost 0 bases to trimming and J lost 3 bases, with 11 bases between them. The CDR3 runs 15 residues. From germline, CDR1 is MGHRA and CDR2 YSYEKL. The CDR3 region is CASSQEYRVDYGYTF. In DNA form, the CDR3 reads TGCGCCAGCAGCCAAGAGTACAGGGTCGACTATGGCTACACCTTC.

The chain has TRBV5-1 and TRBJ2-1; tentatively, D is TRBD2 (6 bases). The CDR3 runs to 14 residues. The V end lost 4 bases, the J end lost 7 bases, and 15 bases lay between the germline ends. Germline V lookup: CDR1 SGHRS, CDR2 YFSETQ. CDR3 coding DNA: TGCGCCAGCAGCCAGGGACCAGGAGGGAATGAGCAGTTCTTC. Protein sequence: CASSQGPGGNEQFF.

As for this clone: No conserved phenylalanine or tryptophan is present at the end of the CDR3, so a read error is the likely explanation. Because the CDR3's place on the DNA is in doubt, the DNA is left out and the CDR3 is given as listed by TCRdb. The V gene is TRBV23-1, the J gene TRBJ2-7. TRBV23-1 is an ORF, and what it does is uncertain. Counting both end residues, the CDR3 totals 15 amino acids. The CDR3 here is CASSQGGQDQIFPTG.

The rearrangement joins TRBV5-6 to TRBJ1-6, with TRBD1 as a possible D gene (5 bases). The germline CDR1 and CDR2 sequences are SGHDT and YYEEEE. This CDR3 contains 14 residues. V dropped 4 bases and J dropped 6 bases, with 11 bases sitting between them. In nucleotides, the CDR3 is TGTGCCAGCAGCGGTCCAGGGTCTAATTCACCCCTCCACTTT. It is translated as CASSGPGSNSPLHF.

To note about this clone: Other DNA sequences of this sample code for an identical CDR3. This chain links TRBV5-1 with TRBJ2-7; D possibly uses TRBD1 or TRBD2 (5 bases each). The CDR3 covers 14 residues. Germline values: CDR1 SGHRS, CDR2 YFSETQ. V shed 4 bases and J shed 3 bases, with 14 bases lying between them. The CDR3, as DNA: TGCGCCAGCAGCCCCGGGACGGGAAACTACGAGCAGTACTTC. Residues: CASSPGTGNYEQYF.

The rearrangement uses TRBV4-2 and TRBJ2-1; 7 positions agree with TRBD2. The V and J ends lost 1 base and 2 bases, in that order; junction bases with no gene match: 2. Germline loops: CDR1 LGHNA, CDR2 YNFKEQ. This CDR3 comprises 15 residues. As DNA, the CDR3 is TGTGCCAGCAGCCAAGTACTAGCGCCCTACAATGAGCAGTTCTTC. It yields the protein CASSQVLAPYNEQFF.

The CDR3 is CASTTGTGNTEAFF. CDR3 coding DNA: TGTGCCAGCACCACCGGGACAGGGAACACTGAAGCTTTCTTT. This chain connects TRBV28 to TRBJ1-1, with 8 bases fitting TRBD1. The CDR3 spans 14 residues. Germline V gives CDR1 MDHEN, CDR2 SYDVKM. With V trimmed by 7 bases and J by 1 base, 5 bases remained unmatched.

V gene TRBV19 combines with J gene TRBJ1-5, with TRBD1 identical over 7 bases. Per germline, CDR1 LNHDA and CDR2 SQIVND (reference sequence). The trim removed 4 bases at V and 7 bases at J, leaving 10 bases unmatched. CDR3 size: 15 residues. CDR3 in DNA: TGTGCCAGTAGTAACAGGGGTGGCTCCGGGCAGCCCCAGCATTTT. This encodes CASSNRGGSGQPQHF.

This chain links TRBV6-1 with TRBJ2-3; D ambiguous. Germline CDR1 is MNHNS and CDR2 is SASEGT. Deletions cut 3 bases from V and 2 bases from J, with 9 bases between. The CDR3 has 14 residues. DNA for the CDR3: TGTGCCAGCAGTGATGGCTCTTACACAGATACGCAGTATTTT. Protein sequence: CASSDGSYTDTQYF.

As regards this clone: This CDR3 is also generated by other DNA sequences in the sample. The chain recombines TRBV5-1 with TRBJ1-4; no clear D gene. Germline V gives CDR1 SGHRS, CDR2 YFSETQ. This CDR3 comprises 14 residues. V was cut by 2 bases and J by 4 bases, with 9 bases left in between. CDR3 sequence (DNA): TGCGCCAGCAGCTTCTTCGGGAGTAATGAAAAACTGTTTTTT. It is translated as CASSFFGSNEKLFF.

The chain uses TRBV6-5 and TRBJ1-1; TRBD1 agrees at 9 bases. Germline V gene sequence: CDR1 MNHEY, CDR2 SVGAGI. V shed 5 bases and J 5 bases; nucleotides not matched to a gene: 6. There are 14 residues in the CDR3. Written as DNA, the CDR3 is TGTGCCAGCAGTCCCCACAGGGGGCCGACTGAAGCTTTCTTT. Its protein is CASSPHRGPTEAFF.

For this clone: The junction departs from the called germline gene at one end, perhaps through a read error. This CDR3 reads CASSNSSGRDNPPF. CDR3 nucleotide sequence: TGTGCCAGTAGTAATTCTAGCGGGAGGGACAACCCCCCGTTC. This sequence joins TRBV19 and TRBJ2-7; 12 bases map to TRBD2. Germline loops: CDR1 LNHDA, CDR2 SQIVND (reference sequence). The CDR3 loop spans 14 amino acids.